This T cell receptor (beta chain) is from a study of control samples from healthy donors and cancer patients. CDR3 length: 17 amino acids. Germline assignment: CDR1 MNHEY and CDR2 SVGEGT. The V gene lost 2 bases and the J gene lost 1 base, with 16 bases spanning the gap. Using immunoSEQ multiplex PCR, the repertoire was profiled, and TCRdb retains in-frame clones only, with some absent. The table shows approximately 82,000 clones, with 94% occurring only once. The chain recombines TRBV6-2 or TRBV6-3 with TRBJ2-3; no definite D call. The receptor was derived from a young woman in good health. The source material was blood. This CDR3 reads CASSYTPQNLGTDTQYF. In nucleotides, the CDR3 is TGTGCCAGCAGTTACACACCTCAAAACTTGGGCACAGATACGCAGTATTTT.